This T cell receptor beta chain was captured by sequencing in a study of cytomegalovirus exposure and HLA in healthy donors. Study-level findings and limits: The study listed some 160 cytomegalovirus-associated TCR beta chains.

Remarks on this clone: What it recognizes is unknown.

Sequenced by immunoSEQ multiplex PCR; TCRdb stores in-frame clones only, minus some. Seen here are fewer than 130,000 clones, roughly 90% observed once, and the top ten hold 1.9%. The CDR3 runs to 17 residues. V trimming: 3 bases; J trimming: 2 bases; junction bases outside the gene matches: 9. From germline, CDR1 is LGHNA and CDR2 YSLEER. The sample consisted of PBMCs. J is TRBJ2-5 and V is TRBV4-3; 10 bases map to TRBD2. This clonotype originated in a young woman in good health and CMV-seronegative. CDR3 sequence reads: CASSQRWASGRQETQYF. The CDR3 DNA sequence: TGCGCCAGCAGCCAGAGGTGGGCTAGCGGGAGACAAGAGACCCAGTACTTC.